One and the same sample provided the 28 T cell receptor beta chains below, sequenced in a study of shared clonotypes between healthy human individuals. CD8 cells regarded as naive lacked CD45RO, were positively chosen for CCR7, and omitted terminally differentiated effector memory CD45RA+ cells. This table comes from immunoSEQ multiplex PCR, and its TCRdb copy is limited to in-frame clones, with some not included. In the table there are roughly 2.1 million clones, 93% of which are singletons. The specimen was naive CD8+ T cells from PBMCs. All receptors derive from a man between 18 and 35 years old in good health. Some clones in this sample may be carry-over from other donors' samples.

This chain joins TRBV28 and TRBJ2-5, with D maybe TRBD1 (5 bases). Trimming took 1 base from V and 4 from J, leaving 16 bases between them. Germline loops: CDR1 MDHEN, CDR2 SYDVKM. The CDR3 loop spans 16 amino acids. CDR3: CASSLFGRDRGETQYF. DNA for the CDR3: TGTGCCAGCAGTTTATTCGGCAGGGATAGGGGAGAGACCCAGTACTTC.

The J gene is TRBJ2-1, the V gene TRBV7-8, with no clear D. Per germline, CDR1 SGHVS and CDR2 FQNEAQ. The CDR3 is 16 amino acids. Trimming left V 2 bases short and J 3 bases short, with 14 bases between. CDR3 sequence reads: CASSLSIGPRYNEQFF. CDR3 sequence (DNA): TGTGCCAGCAGCTTATCGATCGGGCCCCGCTACAATGAGCAGTTCTTC.

The V and J genes are TRBV27 and TRBJ1-2, with TRBD1 matching 7 bases. CDR3 length: 13 residues. Per germline, CDR1 MNHEY and CDR2 SMNVEV (reference sequence). Losses at the gene ends were 5 bases for V and 7 bases for J; bases not matched to a gene: 7. The CDR3 spells CASSTTPGGGYTF. CDR3 nucleotide sequence: TGTGCCAGCAGTACCACCCCAGGGGGTGGCTACACCTTC.

This rearrangement joins TRBV4-3 to TRBJ1-4; 9 positions agree with TRBD1. With V trimmed by 3 bases and J by 8 bases, 10 bases remained unmatched. The CDR3 consists of 16 residues. The germline V gene has CDR1 LGHNA and CDR2 YSLEER. The CDR3 DNA sequence: TGCGCCAGCAGCCATATACAGGGGGCGATTAGGGAAAAACTGTTTTTT. Translated: CASSHIQGAIREKLFF.

The rearrangement uses TRBV30 and TRBJ2-7; D tentatively fits TRBD1 or TRBD2 (6 bases each). Deletions cut 7 bases from V and 3 bases from J, with 16 bases between. CDR1 GTSNPN and CDR2 SVGIG come from the germline V gene (reference sequence). The CDR3 runs 13 residues. The CDR3, as DNA: TGTGCCTTTAAGGGGGGCGGTTACTACGAGCAGTACTTC. Translation gives CAFKGGGYYEQYF.

The table lists this clone with a count of one. The genes are TRBV15 and TRBJ2-7; 10 bases are a match to TRBD2. V shed 0 bases and J 4 bases; nucleotides not matched to a gene: 6. In germline, CDR1 is LNHNV, CDR2 YYDKDF (reference sequence). This CDR3 contains 16 residues. CDR3 sequence reads: CATSRDYTSGTYEQYF. The CDR3 DNA is TGTGCCACCAGCAGAGATTACACTAGCGGGACGTACGAGCAGTACTTC.

This chain uses TRBV9 with TRBJ1-5; 7 nucleotides align to TRBD1. CDR1 and CDR2 (germline): SGDLS, YYNGEE. V lost 5 bases to trimming and J lost 1 base; unmatched junction nucleotides: 6. CDR3 length: 15 amino acids. The CDR3 sequence is CASSIQGKSNQPQHF. CDR3 sequence (DNA): TGTGCCAGCAGTATACAGGGGAAGAGCAATCAGCCCCAGCATTTT.

This sequence joins TRBV19 and TRBJ1-5, with 8 bases that match TRBD1. J lost 7 bases, V lost 1 base, and 9 bases had no gene match. The CDR3 contains 16 residues. Germline V lookup: CDR1 LNHDA, CDR2 SQIVND (reference sequence). CDR3: CASSIAPGGPTQPQHF. The CDR3 DNA reads as TGTGCCAGTAGTATAGCCCCAGGGGGCCCTACCCAGCCCCAGCATTTT.

The chain uses TRBV6-5 and TRBJ2-7; 8 nucleotides match TRBD1. The ends lost 6 bases at V and 3 bases at J; junction bases unmatched: 10. Per the germline V gene, CDR1 is MNHEY and CDR2 is SVGAGI. The CDR3 sequence is 15 residues long. CDR3 DNA: TGTGCCAGCAGCTCGGATAGACAGGGGCTCTACGAGCAGTACTTC. It encodes CASSSDRQGLYEQYF.

On this clone: This specimen includes other DNA sequences encoding the same CDR3. This chain connects TRBV25-1 to TRBJ2-3, with D possibly TRBD2 on 6 matching bases. Germline loops: CDR1 MGHDK, CDR2 SYGVNS. The V end lost 4 bases, the J end lost 0 bases, and 8 bases lay between the germline ends. The CDR3 contains 14 residues. The CDR3: CASSGLASTDTQYF. The CDR3 DNA reads TGTGCCAGCAGTGGGCTAGCGAGCACAGATACGCAGTATTTT.

The chain carries TRBV7-8 and TRBJ2-2; possibly TRBD1 for D (6 bases). V was shortened by 5 bases and J by 4 bases, with 20 bases between the two germline ends. This CDR3 comprises 17 residues. Germline assignment: CDR1 SGHVS and CDR2 FQNEAQ. The CDR3 reads CASSLPTQGESTGELFF. The CDR3 DNA reads TGTGCCAGCAGCCTCCCCACACAGGGTGAGAGCACCGGGGAGCTGTTTTTT. Based on the CDR3 plus reference TRBV7-8 and TRBJ2-2, the full variable domain is GAGVSQSPRYKVAKRGQDVALRCDPISGHVSLFWYQQALGQGPEFLTYFQNEAQLDKSGLPSDRFFAERPEGSVSTLKIQRTQQEDSAVYLCASSLPTQGESTGELFFGEGSRLTVL.

The J gene is TRBJ2-1, the V gene TRBV7-9, with 7 bases matching TRBD1. The V segment lost 4 bases and the J segment 2 bases; nucleotides outside the gene matches: 11. Germline V lookup: CDR1 SEHNR, CDR2 FQNEAQ (reference sequence). The CDR3 consists of 17 residues. CDR3 residues: CASSSPGTVRPYNEQFF. The CDR3 DNA is TGTGCCAGCAGCTCTCCAGGGACAGTTAGACCCTACAATGAGCAGTTCTTC.

V usage is TRBV28 and J usage is TRBJ2-3; D call uncertain. The V end was cut by 2 bases, the J end by 3 bases, with 6 bases between. The CDR3 is 13 residues long. CDR1 and CDR2 from the germline V gene are MDHEN and SYDVKM. The CDR3: CASSLLQTDTQYF. The CDR3, as DNA: TGTGCCAGCAGTTTACTGCAAACAGATACGCAGTATTTT.

This chain links TRBV9 with TRBJ2-2; 9 bases are a match to TRBD1. The germline CDR1 and CDR2 sequences are SGDLS and YYNGEE. The CDR3 sequence is 15 residues long. J gave up 3 bases and V 2 bases, and 2 bases lay outside the gene matches. CDR3 DNA: TGTGCCAGCAGCGTCGGGACAGGGTACACCGGGGAGCTGTTTTTT. Translation gives CASSVGTGYTGELFF.

This sequence joins TRBV19 and TRBJ1-5, with unresolved D. The V end lost 3 bases, the J end lost 3 bases, and 6 bases lay between the germline ends. Per the germline V gene, CDR1 is LNHDA and CDR2 is SQIVND (reference sequence). There are 13 residues in the CDR3. CDR3 in DNA: TGTGCCAGTAGTATCATGAACAATCAGCCCCAGCATTTT. As protein: CASSIMNNQPQHF.

On this clone: Additional DNA sequences in this sample encode the identical CDR3. The chain is built from TRBV7-9 and TRBJ1-1, with TRBD1 as a possible D gene (5 bases). Trimming took 1 base from V and 4 from J, leaving 10 bases between them. Germline values: CDR1 SEHNR, CDR2 FQNEAQ (reference sequence). CDR3 length: 14 amino acids. DNA of the CDR3: TGTGCCAGCAGCTTAGTTCAGGGAGGCACTGAAGCTTTCTTT. Translation: CASSLVQGGTEAFF.

This clone was counted a few times. The chain recombines TRBV10-1 with TRBJ1-3, with no clear D. This CDR3 comprises 14 residues. Germline V gives CDR1 WNHNN, CDR2 SYGVQD (reference sequence). V was cut by 3 bases and J by 0 bases, with 6 bases left in between. CDR3 sequence: CASSDGNSGNTIYF. The CDR3 DNA reads as TGCGCCAGCAGTGACGGCAACTCTGGAAACACCATATATTTT.

To note about this clone: The same CDR3 is also encoded by other DNA sequences in this sample. This chain joins TRBV7-9 and TRBJ2-7, with D possibly being TRBD1 or TRBD2 (5 bases each). The CDR3 length is 13 residues. In germline, CDR1 is SEHNR, CDR2 FQNEAQ (reference sequence). V was trimmed by 5 bases and J by 3 bases, leaving 11 bases between them. CDR3 coding DNA: TGTGCCAGCAGCGGGGGTACCCTCTACGAGCAGTACTTC. Amino acids: CASSGGTLYEQYF.

Note on this clone: Within the sample, other DNA sequences also encode this same CDR3. The chain combines TRBV28 with TRBJ1-2, with D tentatively TRBD1 (6 bases). Germline V gene sequence: CDR1 MDHEN, CDR2 SYDVKM. The V gene lost 9 bases and the J gene lost 8 bases, with 10 bases spanning the gap. This CDR3 spans 10 amino acids. CDR3 loop: CASRRGGYTF. The DNA for the CDR3 is TGTGCCAGTCGCAGGGGAGGCTACACCTTC.

This clone was picked up one time. This chain uses TRBV6-1 with TRBJ2-5; 8 bases fit TRBD1. This CDR3 has 17 residues. J lost 0 bases, V lost 4 bases, and 10 bases had no gene match. Germline CDR1 MNHNS, CDR2 SASEGT. The CDR3 DNA follows: TGTGCCAGCAGTGGGAGTCCCGGGACAGGATACCAAGAGACCCAGTACTTC. Translating gives CASSGSPGTGYQETQYF.

The chain has TRBV2 and TRBJ2-7; 9 nucleotides align to TRBD2. The CDR3 loop spans 16 amino acids. In germline, CDR1 is SNHLY, CDR2 FYNNEI. Trimming removed 4 bases from V and 4 bases from J; junction bases left unmatched: 11. The CDR3 DNA follows: TGTGCCAGCAGTGGATTGCGGGAGGGCAGTAGTTACGAGCAGTACTTC. It codes for CASSGLREGSSYEQYF.

The chain combines TRBV4-3 with TRBJ2-7; D tentatively reads TRBD1 or TRBD2 (5 bases each). This CDR3 contains 15 residues. V was cut by 0 bases and J by 3 bases, with 12 bases left in between. Per germline, CDR1 LGHNA and CDR2 YSLEER. This chain's CDR3 is CASSQEEGISYEQYF. CDR3 bases: TGCGCCAGCAGCCAAGAAGAGGGGATCAGCTACGAGCAGTACTTC.

The chain combines TRBV6-5 with TRBJ2-1, with 10 bases lining up with TRBD1. CDR3 length equals 13 residues. V was pared by 3 bases and J by 14 bases, with 7 bases of the junction left unmatched. The V gene's germline CDR1 is MNHEY and CDR2 SVGAGI. The CDR3 is CASSYGRGTGEFF. The CDR3 DNA is TGTGCCAGCAGTTATGGTAGGGGGACAGGGGAGTTCTTC.

This clone was recorded once. This chain uses TRBV7-2 with TRBJ1-2, with D possibly matching TRBD1 (5 bases). Germline values: CDR1 SGHTA, CDR2 FQGNSA. V was cut by 7 bases and J by 10 bases, with 16 bases left in between. This CDR3 is 12 amino acids long. The CDR3: CASTSGPPAYTF. CDR3 sequence (DNA): TGTGCCAGCACCTCGGGACCCCCGGCCTACACCTTC.

This chain joins TRBV7-8 and TRBJ2-7; TRBD1 aligns across 11 bases. Per germline, CDR1 SGHVS and CDR2 FQNEAQ. Losses at the gene ends were 5 bases for V and 5 bases for J; bases not matched to a gene: 8. There are 15 residues in the CDR3. The CDR3 loop reads CASSIGTGGRNEQYF. CDR3 DNA: TGTGCCAGCAGCATAGGGACAGGGGGTCGCAACGAGCAGTACTTC.

This clone was seen only once. The chain links TRBV21-1 to TRBJ2-5; the table names TRBD2, a call not compared with the DNA. TRBV21-1 is reported as a pseudogene. This CDR3 is built from 16 residues. CDR3 amino acids: CASSKRRESRQETQYF. The CDR3 DNA follows: TGTGCCAGCAGCAAACGTCGGGAGAGCCGCCAAGAGACCCAGTACTTC.

This chain connects TRBV5-6 to TRBJ2-3; D not certain. The V gene's germline CDR1 is SGHDT and CDR2 YYEEEE. This CDR3 region has 13 residues. V was cut by 7 bases and J by 2 bases, with 11 bases left in between. CDR3 coding DNA: TGTGCCAGCGGGCTCGGGCTCACAGATACGCAGTATTTT. Translated, it gives CASGLGLTDTQYF.

The sample holds one count of this clone. The J gene is TRBJ2-3, the V gene TRBV27; D gene unclear. CDR1 is MNHEY, CDR2 SMNVEV, per germline (reference sequence). The V gene lost 4 bases and the J gene lost 3 bases, with 11 bases spanning the gap. This CDR3 is built from 14 residues. This CDR3 reads CASSSPLRTDTQYF. The CDR3 coding sequence is TGTGCCAGCAGTTCCCCCCTCAGGACAGATACGCAGTATTTT.